This T cell receptor beta chain was sequenced during a study of T cell changes during pregnancy in multiple sclerosis. V was clipped by 7 bases and J by 8 bases, with 11 bases between them. Looked up from germline, CDR1 is MNHNS and CDR2 is SASEGT. The CDR3 covers 11 residues. Sequencing used immunoSEQ multiplex PCR; TCRdb keeps in-frame clones, though not all of them. The repertoire holds about 66,000 clones, with roughly nine tenths as singletons. This specimen consisted of CD8+ T cells from peripheral blood mononuclear cells, obtained before pregnancy. This rearrangement joins TRBV6-1 to TRBJ1-2, with unresolved D. This receptor was obtained from a female donor with multiple sclerosis, enrolled in a pregnancy study. The chain's CDR3 is CASTAGSGYTF. The CDR3 nucleotides read TGTGCCAGCACGGCCGGTAGCGGCTACACCTTC.